This T cell receptor (beta chain) was recovered during a study of T cell responses to AZD1222 COVID-19 vaccine. The study's findings and limits: At study baseline, merely more than 5 AZD1222 recipients were seropositive. Along spike, vaccine-associated CD4 TCRs were found throughout, with dominance at 160-218 and 743-854.

The data were produced by immunoSEQ multiplex PCR, yet TCRdb's version contains in-frame clones alone and is incomplete. The sample holds 130,000 to 150,000 clones; roughly 90% are singletons and the top ten take 1.4%. Note on this clone: The antigen remains undetermined.

Sample: peripheral blood, taken on day 0 of AZD1222 vaccination. The TCR sequence derives from an adult in good health.

DNA of the CDR3: TGTGCCAGCAGCTTAGATGGGGGGTTTAATGAAAAACTGTTTTTT. Translating it yields CASSLDGGFNEKLFF. The V and J genes are TRBV7-2 and TRBJ1-4; perhaps TRBD1 as D (5 bases). The V and J ends lost 1 base and 4 bases respectively, with 10 bases between them. CDR1 and CDR2 from the germline V gene are SGHTA and FQGNSA. The CDR3 contains 15 residues.